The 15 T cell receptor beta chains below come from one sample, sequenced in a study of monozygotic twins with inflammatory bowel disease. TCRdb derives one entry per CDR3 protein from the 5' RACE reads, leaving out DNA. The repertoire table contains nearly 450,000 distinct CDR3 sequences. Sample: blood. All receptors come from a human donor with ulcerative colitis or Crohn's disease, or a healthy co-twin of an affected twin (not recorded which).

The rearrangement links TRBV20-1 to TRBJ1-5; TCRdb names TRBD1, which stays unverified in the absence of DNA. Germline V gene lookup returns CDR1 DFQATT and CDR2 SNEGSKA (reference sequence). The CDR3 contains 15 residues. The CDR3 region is CSAAPTGISNQPQHF.

CDR3 in amino acids: CSARPWDRERTGELFF. The chain couples TRBV20-1 to TRBJ2-2; lacking DNA, the TRBD1 call made by TCRdb goes unchecked. The CDR3 loop spans 16 amino acids. Germline loops: CDR1 DFQATT, CDR2 SNEGSKA (reference sequence).

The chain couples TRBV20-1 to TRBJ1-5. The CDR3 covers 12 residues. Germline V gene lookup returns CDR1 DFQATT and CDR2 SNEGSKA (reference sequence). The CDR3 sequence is CSARDSNQPQHF.

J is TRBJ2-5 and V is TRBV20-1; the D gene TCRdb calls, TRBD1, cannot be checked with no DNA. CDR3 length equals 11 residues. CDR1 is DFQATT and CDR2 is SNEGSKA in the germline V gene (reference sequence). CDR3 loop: CRTGGAKTQYF.

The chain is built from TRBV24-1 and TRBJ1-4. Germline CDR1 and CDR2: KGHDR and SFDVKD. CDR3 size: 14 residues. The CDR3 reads CATSWGATNEKLFF.

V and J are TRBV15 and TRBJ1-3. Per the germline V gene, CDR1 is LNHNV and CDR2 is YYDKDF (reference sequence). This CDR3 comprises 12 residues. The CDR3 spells CATSHSGNTIYF.

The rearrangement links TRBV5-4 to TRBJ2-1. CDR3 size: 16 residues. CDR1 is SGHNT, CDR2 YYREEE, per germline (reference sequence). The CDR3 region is CASSATDSSSYNEQFF.

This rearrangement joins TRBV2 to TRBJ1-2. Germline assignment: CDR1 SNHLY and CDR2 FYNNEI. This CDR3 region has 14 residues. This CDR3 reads CASSENSANYGYTF.

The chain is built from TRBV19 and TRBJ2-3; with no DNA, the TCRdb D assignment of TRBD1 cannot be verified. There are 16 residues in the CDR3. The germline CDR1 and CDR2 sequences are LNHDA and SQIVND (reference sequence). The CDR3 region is CASRWAGKASTDTQYF.

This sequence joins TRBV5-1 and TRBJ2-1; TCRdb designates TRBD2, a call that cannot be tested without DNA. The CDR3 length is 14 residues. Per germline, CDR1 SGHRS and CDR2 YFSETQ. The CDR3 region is CASSSGTKGVEQFF.

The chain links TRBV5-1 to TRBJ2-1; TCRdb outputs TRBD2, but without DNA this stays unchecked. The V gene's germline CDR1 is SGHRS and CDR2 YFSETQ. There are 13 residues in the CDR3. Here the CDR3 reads CASSYLLAGGQFF.

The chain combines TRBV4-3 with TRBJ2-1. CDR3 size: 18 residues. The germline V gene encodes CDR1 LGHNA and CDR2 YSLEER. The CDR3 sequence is CASSQEMVGDLAENEQFF.

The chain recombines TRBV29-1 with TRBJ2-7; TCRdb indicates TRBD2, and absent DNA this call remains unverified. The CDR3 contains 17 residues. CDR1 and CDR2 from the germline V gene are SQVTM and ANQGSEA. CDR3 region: CSVEGVGLAGDSYEQYF.

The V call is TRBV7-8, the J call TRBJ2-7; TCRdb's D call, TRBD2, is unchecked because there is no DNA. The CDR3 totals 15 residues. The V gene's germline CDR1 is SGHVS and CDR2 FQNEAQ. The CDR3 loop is CASSRGATSDYEQYF. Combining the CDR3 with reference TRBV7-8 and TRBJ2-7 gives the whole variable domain GAGVSQSPRYKVAKRGQDVALRCDPISGHVSLFWYQQALGQGPEFLTYFQNEAQLDKSGLPSDRFFAERPEGSVSTLKIQRTQQEDSAVYLCASSRGATSDYEQYFGPGTRLTVT.

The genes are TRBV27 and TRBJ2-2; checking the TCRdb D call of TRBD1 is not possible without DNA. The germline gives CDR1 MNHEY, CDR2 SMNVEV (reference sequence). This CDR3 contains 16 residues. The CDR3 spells CASSFHRTSTTGELFF.